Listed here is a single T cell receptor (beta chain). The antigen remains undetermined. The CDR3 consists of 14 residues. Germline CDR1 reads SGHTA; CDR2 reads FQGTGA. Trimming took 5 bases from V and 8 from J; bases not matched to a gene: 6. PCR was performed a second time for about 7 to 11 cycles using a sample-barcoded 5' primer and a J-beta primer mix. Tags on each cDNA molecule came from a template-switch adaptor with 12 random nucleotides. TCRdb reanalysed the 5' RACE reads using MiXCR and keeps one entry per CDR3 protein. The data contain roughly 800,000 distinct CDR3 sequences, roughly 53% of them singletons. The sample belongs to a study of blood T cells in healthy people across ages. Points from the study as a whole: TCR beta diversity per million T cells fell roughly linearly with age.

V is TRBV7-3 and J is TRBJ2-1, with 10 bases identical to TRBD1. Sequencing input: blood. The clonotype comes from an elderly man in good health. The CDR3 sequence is CASSKGGQGYEQFF. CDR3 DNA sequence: TGTGCCAGCAGCAAAGGGGGACAGGGGTATGAGCAGTTCTTC.